This entry lists 2 T cell receptor beta chains sequenced from one sample in a study of shared clonotypes between healthy human individuals. Libraries were prepared by immunoSEQ multiplex PCR; TCRdb keeps only in-frame clonotypes and omits some of them. Of 2 million to 2.5 million clones in the sample, just under 95% are singletons; the top ten hold roughly 0.34%. The sequenced sample consisted of naive CD4+ T cells from PBMCs. Regarding subset: CD45RA+ positively selected. These receptors all stem from a man younger than 35 in good health. Some clones in this sample may be carry-over from other donors' samples.

This chain joins TRBV5-1 and TRBJ2-3, with D possibly matching TRBD2 (5 bases). Trimming left V 2 bases short and J 3 bases short, with 13 bases between. The CDR3 covers 15 residues. Per the germline V gene, CDR1 is SGHRS and CDR2 is YFSETQ. The CDR3 here is CASSLLGSETDTQYF. CDR3 nucleotides: TGCGCCAGCAGCTTATTGGGGAGCGAAACAGATACGCAGTATTTT.

The gene calls are TRBV19 and TRBJ2-7, with 8 bases that match TRBD2. Germline-derived CDR1 and CDR2 are LNHDA and SQIVND (reference sequence). The CDR3 spans 15 residues. Trimming removed 3 bases from V and 0 bases from J; junction bases left unmatched: 4. DNA of the CDR3: TGTGCCAGTAGTATTCTAGCGGGCCTCTCCTACGAGCAGTACTTC. This codes for CASSILAGLSYEQYF.